The rows below give T cell receptor beta chains drawn from one sample of a study of CD8 T cells in Susac syndrome. TCRdb re-derived calls from the immunoSEQ multiplex PCR reads in MiXCR, one entry per CDR3 protein. The sample records some 110,000 distinct CDR3 sequences, 85% to 95% being singletons. The material sequenced was CD4+ T cells from PBMCs. Receptors were obtained from a human donor with multiple sclerosis. Each CDR3 is given with its conserved first and last residue. D genes are given only for firm matches. Only part of the rows carry a size: once, few, many, or a class if the clone is expanded.

V	size	D	J	DNA	CDR3
TRBV27	.	.	TRBJ1-6	TGTGCCAGCAGTTCAACCGGCTCGAGCGGTGGTTCACCCCTCCACTTT	CASSSTGSSGGSPLHF
TRBV14	.	.	TRBJ2-5	TGTGCCAGCAGCCAAGGGGGCGGGCAAGAGACCCAGTACTTC	CASSQGGGQETQYF
TRBV12-3/TRBV12-4	.	.	TRBJ1-1	TGTGCCAGCAGTCCGATGGACTGGGCTTTCTTT	CASSPMDWAFF
TRBV3-1	.	.	TRBJ2-1	TGTGCCAGCAGCCCGAGTTACAATGAGCAGTTCTTC	CASSPSYNEQFF
TRBV14	.	.	TRBJ2-1	TGTGCCAGCAGTTTCGGTCGCCGAATTTACAATGAGCAGTTCTTC	CASSFGRRIYNEQFF
TRBV20-1	.	.	TRBJ2-3	TGCAGTGCTAGAATGGGCGGCACAGATACGCAGTATTTT	CSARMGGTDTQYF
TRBV29-1	.	.	TRBJ2-5	TGCAGCGGCTATGAAGGGGGATCGGAGACCCAGTACTTC	CSGYEGGSETQYF
TRBV10-3	.	.	TRBJ1-5	TGTGCCATCAGTGACACCGGGACCAATCAGCCCCAGCATTTT	CAISDTGTNQPQHF
TRBV7-3	.	.	TRBJ1-1	TGTGCCAGCAGCTTAGGTAGTGGCATCGAAGCTTTCTTT	CASSLGSGIEAFF
TRBV25-1	.	TRBD1	TRBJ1-2	TGTGCCAGCAGGGACAGGGGGATCTATGGCTACACCTTC	CASRDRGIYGYTF
TRBV12-3/TRBV12-4	.	.	TRBJ1-5	TGTGCCAGCAGCGCGGAGAATCAGCCCCAGCATTTT	CASSAENQPQHF
TRBV27	.	.	TRBJ1-1	TGTGCCAGCAGTTTAAGGGGACATGGGACGGCGAACACTGAAGCTTTCTTT	CASSLRGHGTANTEAFF
TRBV7-2	once	.	TRBJ1-5	TGTGCCAGCAGCTTAGAGACCAGTCAGCCCCAGCATTTT	CASSLETSQPQHF
TRBV15	once	.	TRBJ2-1	TGTGCCACCAAACCCCGGGACACGTCCTACAATGAGCAGTTCTTC	CATKPRDTSYNEQFF
TRBV18	.	.	TRBJ1-5	TGTGCCAGCTCACCCCCTGGCCACGCCGGAGATCAGCCCCAGCATTTT	CASSPPGHAGDQPQHF
TRBV10-2	.	.	TRBJ2-7	TGCGCCAGCAGTTCAAATACAGGGCCCTACGAGCAGTACTTC	CASSSNTGPYEQYF
TRBV13	.	TRBD2	TRBJ2-3	TGTGCCAGCAGCTTAGTAAGCGGGGGCAACAACAGCACAGACACGCAGTATTTT	CASSLVSGGNNSTDTQYF
TRBV27	.	.	TRBJ2-6	TGTGCCAGCAGTCACCTTAGTGGGGCCAACGTCCTGACTTTC	CASSHLSGANVLTF
TRBV2	.	.	TRBJ1-1	TGTGCCAGCAGGTACAGGACAAACACTGAAGCTTTCTTT	CASRYRTNTEAFF
TRBV20-1	.	.	TRBJ2-1	TGCAGTGCCGCTAGAGACTTGGTCAATGAGCAGTTCTTC	CSAARDLVNEQFF
TRBV12-3/TRBV12-4	.	TRBD1	TRBJ1-3	TGTGCCAACAGCCTGGGACAGCCTGGAAACACCATATATTTT	CANSLGQPGNTIYF
TRBV5-6	.	.	TRBJ2-2	TGTGCCAGCAGGCCGGGGCCTTCGAACACCGGGGAGCTGTTTTTT	CASRPGPSNTGELFF
TRBV20-1	.	TRBD2	TRBJ2-3	TGCAGTGCTAGAGATGCGGGGGGTGCAGATACGCAGTATTTT	CSARDAGGADTQYF
TRBV30	.	TRBD2	TRBJ2-7	TGTGCCTGGGAGCGGGGGGCCCGGGGCGAGCAGTACTTC	CAWERGARGEQYF
TRBV9	.	.	TRBJ2-2	TGTGCCAGCAGCGTAGCTTTATCTGGGGGTTACACCGGGGAGCTGTTTTTT	CASSVALSGGYTGELFF
TRBV7-9	.	TRBD1	TRBJ1-4	TGTGCCAGCAGTCTCCTCCGGGACAGCTCCCCTACTAATGAAAAACTGTTTTTT	CASSLLRDSSPTNEKLFF
TRBV5-1	.	.	TRBJ2-3	TGCGCCAGCAGCTTGGCTACGGGGCTGGGCACAGATACGCAGTATTTT	CASSLATGLGTDTQYF
TRBV20-1	.	.	TRBJ1-1	TGCAGTGCTAGAGACGCCTTGGGGGGCAACACTGAAGCTTTCTTT	CSARDALGGNTEAFF
TRBV7-9	once	TRBD2	TRBJ2-3	TGTGCCAGCAGCTTTTCTAGCGGCGCAGATACGCAGTATTTT	CASSFSSGADTQYF
TRBV12-3/TRBV12-4	.	.	TRBJ2-1	TGTGCCAGCAGTTTCCGCAATGAGCAGTTCTTC	CASSFRNEQFF
TRBV7-3	.	.	TRBJ2-1	TGTGCCAGCAGCTTAAGTAGTCTAGGTGGTTACAATGAGCAGTTCTTC	CASSLSSLGGYNEQFF
TRBV19	.	TRBD1	TRBJ2-2	TGTGCCAGTAGTGGGACAGGGGCCCCAAACACCGGGGAGCTGTTTTTT	CASSGTGAPNTGELFF
TRBV4-3	.	TRBD2	TRBJ2-1	TGCGCCAGCAGCCACGAGCGGGGGAGGTACAATGAGCAGTTCTTC	CASSHERGRYNEQFF
TRBV7-9	.	.	TRBJ1-6	TGTGCCAGTAACAGGGCGCTTGTCCATAATTCACCCCTCCACTTT	CASNRALVHNSPLHF
TRBV30	once	.	TRBJ2-2	TGTGCCTGGAGGGGGCCAGGCACCGGGGAGCTGTTTTTT	CAWRGPGTGELFF
TRBV6-5	.	.	TRBJ1-3	TGTGCCAGCCAGACCGGGTCAACCTCTGGAAACACCATATATTTT	CASQTGSTSGNTIYF
TRBV20-1	.	.	TRBJ1-1	TGCAGTGCTAGCCCCCGTCGGCAGACGACTGAAGCTTTCTTT	CSASPRRQTTEAFF
TRBV27	.	.	TRBJ2-1	TGTGCCAGCAGTCGCTACAATGAGCAGTTCTTC	CASSRYNEQFF
TRBV20-1	.	TRBD2	TRBJ2-3	TGCAGTGCTAGAGATGGGCGGGGGGCCGCTGATACGCAGTATTTT	CSARDGRGAADTQYF
TRBV18	once	TRBD1	TRBJ1-4	TGTGCCAGCTCGTCCGGGACAGGCGCCGGAATTAATGAAAAACTGTTTTTT	CASSSGTGAGINEKLFF
TRBV2	.	TRBD1	TRBJ2-1	TGTGCCAGCAGGGAAACTGGGACAGGGCTAAACAATGAGCAGTTCTTC	CASRETGTGLNNEQFF